The 11 T cell receptor beta chains given below trace back to one sample, sequenced in a study of T-cell memory formation after mild COVID-19. TCRdb re-called the 5' RACE reads through MiXCR, storing one row per CDR3 protein. The sample contains under 600,000 distinct CDR3 sequences, about 20% of which appear only once. The sample consisted of PBMCs or a T cell subset sorted from them (not recorded which). These receptors originate from an adult woman who had mild COVID-19 (a few samples of this study predate the infection). Cell type and time point are not known.

This clonotype was seen a few times. The rearrangement links TRBV5-8 to TRBJ1-2; no definite D call. CDR1 is SGHTS, CDR2 YDEGEE, per germline. CDR3 length: 15 residues. V lost 3 bases and J 0 bases, leaving 12 bases between the germline ends. CDR3 amino acids: CASSSPDPPNYGYTF. CDR3 bases: TGTGCCAGCAGCTCCCCCGATCCCCCTAACTATGGCTACACCTTC. Full variable domain (remainder filled in from reference TRBV5-8 and TRBJ1-2): EAGVTQSPTHLIKTRGQQATLRCSPISGHTSVYWYQQALGLGLQFLLWYDEGEERNRGNFPPRFSGRQFPNYSSELNVNALELEDSALYLCASSSPDPPNYGYTFGSGTRLTVV.

This chain joins TRBV27 and TRBJ1-3; D remains ambiguous. This CDR3 comprises 14 residues. With 0 bases removed from V and 4 bases from J, the gap between germline ends came to 7 bases. Germline lookup yields CDR1 MNHEY and CDR2 SMNVEV (reference sequence). In DNA form, the CDR3 reads TGTGCCAGCAGTTTATCATCCAGGGGAAACACCATATATTTT. This gives the protein CASSLSSRGNTIYF.

The chain recombines TRBV15 with TRBJ2-1; TRBD1 aligns across 9 bases. CDR3 size: 17 residues. Germline V gene lookup returns CDR1 LNHNV and CDR2 YYDKDF (reference sequence). The junction had 9 bases not matched to a gene; V was cut back by 1 base and J by 5 bases. The CDR3 DNA sequence: TGTGCCACCAGCAGAGTGGGGGCCGGACAGGGGAACAATGAGCAGTTCTTC. This gives the protein CATSRVGAGQGNNEQFF.

This clonotype was counted between two and nine times. The chain uses TRBV12-3 or TRBV12-4 and TRBJ2-7, with D perhaps matching TRBD1 (5 bases). V shed 8 bases and J shed 2 bases, with 19 bases lying between them. The length of the CDR3 is 15 residues. CDR3 sequence: CASSRVADHPYEQYF. For the CDR3, the DNA is TGTGCCAGCTCCAGGGTTGCGGACCACCCCTACGAGCAGTACTTC.

This chain joins TRBV6-1 and TRBJ1-2, with 7 bases identical to TRBD1. With V trimmed by 8 bases and J by 0 bases, 12 bases remained unmatched. The CDR3 is 16 residues long. CDR1 is MNHNS and CDR2 is SASEGT in the germline V gene. The CDR3 coding sequence is TGTGCCAGCTCCCCGGGCAGGGGGGCCGCTAACTATGGCTACACCTTC. Protein: CASSPGRGAANYGYTF.

The chain uses TRBV20-1 and TRBJ2-3; D is tentatively TRBD1 or TRBD2 (5 bases each). This CDR3 is built from 13 residues. Germline V CDR1 and CDR2: DFQATT, SNEGSKA (reference sequence). V shed 4 bases and J shed 2 bases, with 10 bases lying between them. CDR3 coding DNA: TGCAGTGCTACCGGGACCCTCACAGATACGCAGTATTTT. This codes for CSATGTLTDTQYF.

The chain's CDR3 is CAIGPTGSEQYF. Written as DNA, the CDR3 is TGTGCCATCGGCCCGACAGGGAGCGAGCAGTACTTC. V gene TRBV10-3 combines with J gene TRBJ2-7; 7 nucleotides align to TRBD1. V shed 8 bases and J 6 bases; nucleotides not matched to a gene: 7. The CDR3 covers 12 residues. Per the germline V gene, CDR1 is ENHRY and CDR2 is SYGVKD.

V gene TRBV20-1 combines with J gene TRBJ1-4; D possibly corresponds to TRBD1 (6 bases). Trimming stripped 5 bases from V and 0 bases from J, with 13 bases between. Looked up from germline, CDR1 is DFQATT and CDR2 is SNEGSKA (reference sequence). The CDR3 totals 15 residues. CDR3 in amino acids: CSAGGGVTTNEKLFF. Here the CDR3 DNA reads TGCAGTGCTGGGGGCGGGGTCACAACTAATGAAAAACTGTTTTTT.

This clonotype came up a few times. The chain recombines TRBV3-1 with TRBJ1-1; D possibly corresponds to TRBD1 (5 bases). This CDR3 contains 13 residues. Trimming removed 2 bases at V and 3 bases at J, with 7 bases between. Germline V gene data show CDR1 as LGHDT and CDR2 as YNNKEL (reference sequence). The CDR3 loop is CASSQTGYTEAFF. The CDR3 coding sequence is TGTGCCAGCAGCCAAACAGGTTACACTGAAGCTTTCTTT.

This clonotype was found a few times. V is TRBV12-3 or TRBV12-4 and J is TRBJ2-3, with 11 positions matching TRBD2. V was clipped by 6 bases and J by 4 bases; unmatched bases: 9. The CDR3 runs 16 residues. The CDR3 DNA sequence: TGTGCCAGCAGACTCAATCTAGCGGGGGGCGCAGATACGCAGTATTTT. Its translation is CASRLNLAGGADTQYF.

This clonotype showed up just a few times. The chain combines TRBV20-1 with TRBJ1-4; a weak D match, TRBD1 (6 bases). The germline V gene has CDR1 DFQATT and CDR2 SNEGSKA (reference sequence). V was trimmed by 8 bases and J by 8 bases, leaving 24 bases between them. The CDR3 contains 15 residues. This CDR3 is CSLKVARGVREKLFF. The DNA of the CDR3 is TGCAGTTTAAAGGTAGCCAGGGGCGTGAGAGAAAAACTGTTTTTT.